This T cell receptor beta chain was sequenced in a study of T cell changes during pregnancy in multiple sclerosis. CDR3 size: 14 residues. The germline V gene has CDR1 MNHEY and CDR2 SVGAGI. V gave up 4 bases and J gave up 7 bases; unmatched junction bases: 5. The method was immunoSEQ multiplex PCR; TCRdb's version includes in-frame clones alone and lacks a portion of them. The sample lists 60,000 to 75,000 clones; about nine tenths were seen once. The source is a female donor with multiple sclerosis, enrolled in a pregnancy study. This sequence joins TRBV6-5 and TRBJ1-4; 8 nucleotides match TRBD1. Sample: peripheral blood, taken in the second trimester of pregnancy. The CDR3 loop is CASSSGGESEKLFF. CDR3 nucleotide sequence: TGTGCCAGCAGTTCAGGGGGCGAGAGTGAAAAACTGTTTTTT.